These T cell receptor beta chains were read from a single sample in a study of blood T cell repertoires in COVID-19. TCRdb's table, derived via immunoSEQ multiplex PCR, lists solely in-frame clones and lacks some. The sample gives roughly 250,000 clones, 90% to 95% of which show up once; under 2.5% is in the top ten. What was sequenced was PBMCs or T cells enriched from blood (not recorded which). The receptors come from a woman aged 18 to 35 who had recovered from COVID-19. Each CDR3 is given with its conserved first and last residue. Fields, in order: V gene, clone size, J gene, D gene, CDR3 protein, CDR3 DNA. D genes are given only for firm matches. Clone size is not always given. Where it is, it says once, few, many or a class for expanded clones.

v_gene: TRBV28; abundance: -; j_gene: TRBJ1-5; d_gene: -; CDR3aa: CASSLYGGGGFQHF; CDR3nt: TGTGCCAGCAGTTTATATGGTGGAGGAGGGTTCCAGCATTTT
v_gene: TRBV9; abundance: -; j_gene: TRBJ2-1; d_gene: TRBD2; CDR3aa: CASSPFSGGNNEQFF; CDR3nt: TGTGCCAGCAGCCCTTTCTCGGGGGGTAACAATGAGCAGTTCTTC
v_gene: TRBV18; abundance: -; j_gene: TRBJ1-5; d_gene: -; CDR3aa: CASSPPMAGGNQPQHF; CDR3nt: TGTGCCAGCTCACCACCGATGGCCGGGGGCAATCAGCCCCAGCATTTT
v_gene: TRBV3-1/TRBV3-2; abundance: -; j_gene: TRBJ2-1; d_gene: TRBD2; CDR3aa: CASSPDGLAGGSEQFF; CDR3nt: TGTGCCAGCAGCCCAGACGGACTAGCGGGAGGGTCTGAGCAGTTCTTC
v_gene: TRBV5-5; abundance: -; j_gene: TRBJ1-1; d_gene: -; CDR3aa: CASSSGQNTEAFF; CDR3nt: TGTGCCAGCAGCTCGGGACAGAACACTGAAGCTTTCTTT
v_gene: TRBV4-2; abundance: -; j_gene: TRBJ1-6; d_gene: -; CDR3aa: CASSQDASLFYNSPLHF; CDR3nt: TGTGCCAGCAGCCAAGACGCGTCCCTCTTCTATAATTCACCCCTCCACTTT
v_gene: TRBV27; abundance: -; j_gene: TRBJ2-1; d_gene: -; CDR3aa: CASSLAGLYNEQFF; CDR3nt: TGTGCCAGCAGTTTAGCGGGATTATACAATGAGCAGTTCTTC
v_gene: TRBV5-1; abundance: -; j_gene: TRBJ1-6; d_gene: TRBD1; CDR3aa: CASSFTGARYNSPLHF; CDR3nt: TGCGCCAGCAGCTTCACAGGGGCCAGGTATAATTCACCCCTCCACTTT
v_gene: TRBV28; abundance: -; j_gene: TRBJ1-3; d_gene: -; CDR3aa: CASTPSLGRSGNTIYF; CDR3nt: TGTGCCAGCACCCCCAGTTTAGGCAGGTCTGGAAACACCATATATTTT
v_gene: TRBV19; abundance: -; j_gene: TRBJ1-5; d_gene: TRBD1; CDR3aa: CASRRTGGNQPQHF; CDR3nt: TGTGCCAGTAGGAGGACAGGCGGCAATCAGCCCCAGCATTTT
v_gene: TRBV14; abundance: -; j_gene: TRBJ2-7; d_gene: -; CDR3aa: CASSRPGAPYEQYF; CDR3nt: TGTGCCAGCAGCCGACCAGGGGCCCCCTACGAGCAGTACTTC
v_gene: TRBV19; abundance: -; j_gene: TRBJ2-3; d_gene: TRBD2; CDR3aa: CASSILAGTTDTQYF; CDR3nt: TGTGCCAGTAGTATCCTAGCGGGGACCACAGATACGCAGTATTTT
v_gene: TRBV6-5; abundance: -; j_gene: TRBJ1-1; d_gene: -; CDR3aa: CASGRVNTEAFF; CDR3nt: TGTGCCAGCGGCAGGGTGAACACTGAAGCTTTCTTT
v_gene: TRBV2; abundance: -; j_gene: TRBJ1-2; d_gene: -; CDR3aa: CASSAQGRGSYGYTF; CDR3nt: TGTGCCAGCAGCGCGCAGGGGCGGGGGTCCTATGGCTACACCTTC
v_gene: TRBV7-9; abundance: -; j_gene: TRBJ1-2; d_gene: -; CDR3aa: CASSLGQSVQGYTF; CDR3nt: TGTGCCAGCAGCTTAGGGCAGAGTGTACAGGGCTACACCTTC
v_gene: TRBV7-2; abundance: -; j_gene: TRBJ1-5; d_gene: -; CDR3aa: CASSFGQLRNQPQHF; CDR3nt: TGTGCCAGCAGCTTCGGACAGTTGCGAAATCAGCCCCAGCATTTT
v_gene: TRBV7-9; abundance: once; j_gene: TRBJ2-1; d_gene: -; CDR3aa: CASSLYLVGGVEKNEQFF; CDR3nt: TGTGCCAGCAGCTTGTATTTGGTAGGAGGGGTAGAAAAGAATGAGCAGTTCTTC
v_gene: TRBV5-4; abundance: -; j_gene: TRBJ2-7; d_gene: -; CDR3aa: CASSLWGGAGSEQYF; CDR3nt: TGTGCCAGCAGCTTGTGGGGAGGCGCCGGGTCCGAGCAGTACTTC
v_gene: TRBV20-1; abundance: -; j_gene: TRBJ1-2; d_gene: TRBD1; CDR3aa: CSASSGQGNYGYTF; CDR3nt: TGCAGTGCTAGTAGCGGACAGGGGAACTATGGCTACACCTTC
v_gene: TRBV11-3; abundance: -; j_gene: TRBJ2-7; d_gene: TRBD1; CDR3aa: CASSPGQTYEQYF; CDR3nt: TGTGCCAGTTCACCGGGACAGACCTACGAGCAGTACTTC
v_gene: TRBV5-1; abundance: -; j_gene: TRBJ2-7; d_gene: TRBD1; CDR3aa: CASSLVDGTESFEQYF; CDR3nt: TGCGCCAGCAGCTTGGTTGACGGGACAGAGAGTTTTGAGCAGTACTTC
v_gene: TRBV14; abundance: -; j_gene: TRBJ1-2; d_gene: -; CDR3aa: CASSQEVDLGGLGGYTF; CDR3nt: TGTGCCAGCAGCCAAGAGGTCGATCTGGGGGGGCTCGGAGGCTACACCTTC